This TCR beta chain came from a study of radiotherapy plus CTLA-4 blockade in lung cancer. General observations from the study: Reportedly, early blood T cell clone dynamics best predicted response, with interferon-beta.

Germline CDR1 is LNHDA and CDR2 is SQIVND (reference sequence). The ends lost 5 bases at V and 5 bases at J; junction bases unmatched: 7. This CDR3 contains 15 residues. Method: immunoSEQ multiplex PCR; TCRdb's copy keeps in-frame clones and lacks some. The table lists about 80,000 clones, about 84% of them singletons, with roughly 0.87% in the top ten. Of note for this clone: What it binds is unknown.

This specimen was peripheral blood, taken from a patient treated with radiotherapy plus ipilimumab. The chain employs TRBV19 and TRBJ1-4; 8 bases map to TRBD1. The source is a human donor with non-small cell lung cancer who had stable disease on radiotherapy plus ipilimumab. The CDR3 region is CASSGGTGLNEKLFF. CDR3 coding DNA: TGTGCCAGTAGTGGCGGGACAGGATTAAATGAAAAACTGTTTTTT.